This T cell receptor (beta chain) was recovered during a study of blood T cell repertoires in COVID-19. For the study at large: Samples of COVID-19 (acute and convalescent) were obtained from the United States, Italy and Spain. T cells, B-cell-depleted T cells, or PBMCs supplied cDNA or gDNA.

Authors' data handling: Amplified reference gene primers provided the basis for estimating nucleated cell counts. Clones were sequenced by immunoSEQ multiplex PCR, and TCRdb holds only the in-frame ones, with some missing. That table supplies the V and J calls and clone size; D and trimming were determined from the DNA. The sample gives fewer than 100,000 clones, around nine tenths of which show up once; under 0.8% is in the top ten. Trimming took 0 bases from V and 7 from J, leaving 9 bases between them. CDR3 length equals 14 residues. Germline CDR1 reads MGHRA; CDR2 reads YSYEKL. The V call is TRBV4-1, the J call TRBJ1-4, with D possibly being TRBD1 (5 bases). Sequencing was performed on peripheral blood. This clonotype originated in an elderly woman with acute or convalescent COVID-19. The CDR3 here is CASSQEGGIEKLFF. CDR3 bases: TGCGCCAGCAGCCAAGAGGGGGGTATTGAAAAACTGTTTTTT.